Presented here are 29 T cell receptor beta chains from one specimen sequenced in a study of cytomegalovirus exposure and HLA in healthy donors listed by TCRdb under 2017. Libraries came from the immunoSEQ multiplex PCR assay. The multiplex PCR relied on a mix of 60 forward primers for TCR Vbeta segments and 13 reverse primers for TCR Jbeta segments. TCRdb mirrors the immuneACCESS table, restricted to in-frame sequences. Some clones are absent from its copies; in checked studies, under half trace to an unresolved V gene, and the reason for the others is unknown. Recorded for this sample are approximately 27,000 clones; 50% to 75% of them occurred a single time. Around 40% of the sample lies in the top ten. Sequencing used PBMCs. The receptors were sampled from a male donor in good health and CMV-seropositive.

The chain carries TRBV5-1 and TRBJ1-1; 7 bases map to TRBD1. CDR1 and CDR2 (germline): SGHRS, YFSETQ. V gave up 1 base and J gave up 4 bases; unmatched junction bases: 1. This CDR3 has 13 residues. The CDR3 DNA sequence: TGCGCCAGCAGCTTGAACAGGGGCACTGAAGCTTTCTTT. Translation: CASSLNRGTEAFF.

This CDR3 is CASSHLPTRDDEQFF. CDR3 nucleotide sequence: TGCGCCAGCAGCCATCTCCCGACTAGGGACGATGAGCAGTTCTTC. The chain employs TRBV4-1 and TRBJ2-1; the D gene is possibly TRBD2 (6 bases). Trimming pared 3 bases from V and 8 bases from J, leaving 17 bases between. The CDR3 is made up of 15 amino acids. The germline V gene has CDR1 MGHRA and CDR2 YSYEKL.

This clone was observed a handful of times. The CDR3: CASSTGQAIYTEAFF. CDR3 bases: TGTGCCAGCAGCACCGGACAGGCCATCTACACTGAAGCTTTCTTT. The J gene is TRBJ1-1, the V gene TRBV21-1; TRBD1, the table's D call, lacks a check against the DNA. TRBV21-1 is designated a pseudogene. The CDR3 is 15 amino acids.

This chain uses TRBV30 with TRBJ1-6, with 7 bases fitting TRBD1. The CDR3 covers 15 residues. Germline V gene sequence: CDR1 GTSNPN, CDR2 SVGIG (reference sequence). V gave up 0 bases and J gave up 7 bases; unmatched junction bases: 6. The DNA for the CDR3 is TGTGCCTGGAGTGTACAGGACAGGCGGAATTCACCCCTCCACTTT. It specifies CAWSVQDRRNSPLHF. Filled out from reference TRBV30 and TRBJ1-6, the complete variable domain reads SQTIHQWPATLVQPVGSPLSLECTVEGTSNPNLYWYRQAAGRGLQLLFYSVGIGQISSEVPQNLSASRPQDRQFILSSKKLLLSDSGFYLCAWSVQDRRNSPLHFGNGTRLTVT.

V and J are TRBV6-4 and TRBJ2-1; 8 nucleotides match TRBD2. There are 15 residues in the CDR3. J lost 5 bases, V lost 3 bases, and 6 bases had no gene match. Germline V gene data show CDR1 as MRHNA and CDR2 as SNTAGT. In nucleotides, the CDR3 is TGTGCCAGCAGTGAGGGGGCGGGAGGAAACAATGAGCAGTTCTTC. Residues: CASSEGAGGNNEQFF.

The chain carries TRBV7-9 and TRBJ2-7, with D perhaps TRBD2 (6 bases). The V end was cut by 1 base, the J end by 3 bases, with 10 bases between. Germline V CDR1 and CDR2: SEHNR, FQNEAQ (reference sequence). CDR3 length: 14 amino acids. CDR3 amino acids: CASSLGGDSYEQYF. CDR3 DNA: TGTGCCAGCAGCTTAGGGGGGGATAGCTACGAGCAGTACTTC.

The count of this clone is one. The chain uses TRBV28 and TRBJ1-5; D remains ambiguous. This CDR3 is 13 amino acids long. Deletions cut 7 bases from V and 4 bases from J, with 11 bases between. The germline CDR1 and CDR2 sequences are MDHEN and SYDVKM. The CDR3 DNA reads as TGTGCCAGCATCTCAACCCAGAATCAGCCCCAGCATTTT. Residues: CASISTQNQPQHF. Full variable domain (rest looked up from reference TRBV28 and TRBJ1-5): DVKVTQSSRYLVKRTGEKVFLECVQDMDHENMFWYRQDPGLGLRLIYFSYDVKMKEKGDIPEGYSVSREKKERFSLILESASTNQTSMYLCASISTQNQPQHFGDGTRLSIL.

The V call is TRBV10-2, the J call TRBJ1-1, with 9 bases that match TRBD1. V was clipped by 6 bases and J by 5 bases; unmatched bases: 10. The germline gives CDR1 WSHSY, CDR2 SAAADI. The CDR3 sequence is 15 residues long. The CDR3: CASRQSTGGVTEAFF. The CDR3, as DNA: TGCGCCAGCAGGCAATCAACAGGGGGCGTGACTGAAGCTTTCTTT.

The genes are TRBV18 and TRBJ1-2, with TRBD1 identical over 7 bases. Trimming removed 0 bases from V and 4 bases from J; junction bases left unmatched: 5. Germline V lookup: CDR1 KGHSH, CDR2 LQKENI. This CDR3 spans 15 amino acids. The CDR3 loop reads CASSPPGQAGYGYTF. Written as DNA, the CDR3 is TGTGCCAGCTCACCACCAGGACAGGCGGGCTATGGCTACACCTTC.

This clone was counted between two and nine times. This chain links TRBV28 with TRBJ2-7; TRBD1 aligns across 11 bases. This CDR3 region has 15 residues. Germline values: CDR1 MDHEN, CDR2 SYDVKM. Trimming took 6 bases from V and 5 from J; bases not matched to a gene: 9. The CDR3 DNA is TGTGCCAGCAGAAGCGGGACAGGGGGAAAAAACGAGCAGTACTTC. This sequence encodes CASRSGTGGKNEQYF.

V gene TRBV19 combines with J gene TRBJ1-1; tentatively, D is TRBD1 (5 bases). The CDR3 has 12 residues. The V end lost 5 bases, the J end lost 6 bases, and 10 bases lay between the germline ends. In germline, CDR1 is LNHDA, CDR2 SQIVND (reference sequence). CDR3 nucleotides: TGTGCCAGTAGTCCGGGGACTGCTGAAGCTTTCTTT. Its translation: CASSPGTAEAFF.

V and J are TRBV18 and TRBJ1-5; 8 bases are a match to TRBD1. The CDR3 is 14 residues long. The germline V gene encodes CDR1 KGHSH and CDR2 LQKENI. Trimming at V came to 6 bases and at J to 6 bases, leaving 7 bases not matched to a gene. The DNA of the CDR3 is TGTGCCAGCTCCCTGGACAGGGCGGGTCAGCCCCAGCATTTT. It encodes CASSLDRAGQPQHF.

The chain combines TRBV2 with TRBJ1-6; D might be TRBD1 (6 bases). This CDR3 has 16 amino acids. From germline, CDR1 is SNHLY and CDR2 FYNNEI. V was clipped by 7 bases and J by 7 bases, with 20 bases between them. CDR3 DNA: TGTGCCAGCACTAAAGATCAGGGGCTGGGGAATTCACCCCTCCACTTT. It codes for CASTKDQGLGNSPLHF.

The rearrangement uses TRBV7-3 and TRBJ2-5; D possibly corresponds to TRBD1 (6 bases). Germline values: CDR1 SGHTA, CDR2 FQGTGA. V was pared by 2 bases and J by 2 bases, with 6 bases between. There are 13 residues in the CDR3. The CDR3 spells CASSLGQQETQYF. The CDR3 coding sequence is TGTGCCAGCAGCTTAGGACAGCAAGAGACCCAGTACTTC.

This clone was seen only once. The CDR3 DNA is TGTGCCAGCAGTGAACTATTGAACACTGAAGCTTTCTTT. Protein: CASSELLNTEAFF. The chain joins TRBV6-1 to TRBJ1-1; D gene unclear. V lost 2 bases and J 0 bases, leaving 4 bases between the germline ends. There are 13 residues in the CDR3. CDR1 and CDR2 (germline): MNHNS, SASEGT.

Comment on this clone: The junction shows a germline mismatch at one end, possibly a read error. V usage is TRBV9 and J usage is TRBJ1-4; a weak D match, TRBD1 (6 bases). Germline V CDR1 and CDR2: SGDLS, YYNGEE. This CDR3 has 15 amino acids. The CDR3 loop is CASSVGPRGDEKLFF. CDR3 DNA: TGTGCCAGCAGTGTAGGCCCCAGGGGAGATGAAAAACTGTTTTTT.

The chain has TRBV5-1 and TRBJ1-1; 9 positions agree with TRBD1. The germline V gene has CDR1 SGHRS and CDR2 YFSETQ. The CDR3 is 12 amino acids. Trimming removed 4 bases from V and 8 bases from J; junction bases left unmatched: 3. CDR3 loop: CASSRDREEAFF. As DNA, the CDR3 is TGCGCCAGCAGCAGGGACAGGGAGGAAGCTTTCTTT.

The CDR3 sequence is CASSVGRRDTEAFF. The CDR3 DNA sequence: TGTGCCAGCAGCGTAGGTCGGCGGGACACTGAAGCTTTCTTT. V gene TRBV9 combines with J gene TRBJ1-1; unclear D gene. Trimming removed 0 bases from V and 3 bases from J, with 9 bases in between. The CDR3 consists of 14 residues. The germline V gene has CDR1 SGDLS and CDR2 YYNGEE.

This clone was seen just once. This chain connects TRBV29-1 to TRBJ1-1, with D tentatively TRBD1 (6 bases). CDR3 size: 14 residues. Germline CDR1 is SQVTM and CDR2 is ANQGSEA. Trimming left V 0 bases short and J 5 bases short, with 13 bases between. In DNA form, the CDR3 reads TGCAGCGTTGAAGATCGGGGGGCCGGAACTGAAGCTTTCTTT. This codes for CSVEDRGAGTEAFF.

In this sample, this clone turned up once. V is TRBV5-6 and J is TRBJ1-5, with no clear D. This CDR3 is 14 amino acids long. The germline V gene has CDR1 SGHDT and CDR2 YYEEEE. Trimming took off 1 base at V and 1 base at J, with 6 bases between the two ends. The CDR3 loop is CASSLHGSNQPQHF. CDR3 DNA: TGTGCCAGCAGCTTGCACGGGAGCAATCAGCCCCAGCATTTT.

This sequence joins TRBV10-1 and TRBJ2-7; 9 bases match TRBD1. The germline gives CDR1 WNHNN, CDR2 SYGVQD (reference sequence). The CDR3 loop spans 18 amino acids. J was trimmed by 6 bases and V by 3 bases; bases with no gene match: 18. The CDR3 reads CASSDGGTATGGQGEQYF. In nucleotides, the CDR3 is TGCGCCAGCAGTGACGGTGGTACCGCGACAGGGGGGCAAGGCGAGCAGTACTTC.

The chain joins TRBV29-1 to TRBJ1-3; 8 bases line up with TRBD1. In germline, CDR1 is SQVTM, CDR2 ANQGSEA. After removal of 6 bases from V and 0 bases from J, the junction contained 4 bases not matched to a gene. The CDR3 totals 14 residues. The CDR3 loop reads CSVDTGGSGNTIYF. CDR3 nucleotide sequence: TGCAGCGTCGATACAGGGGGCTCTGGAAACACCATATATTTT.

This clone appeared a few times. This sequence joins TRBV28 and TRBJ2-7; D is possibly TRBD1 (6 bases). The CDR3 has 13 amino acids. Germline V gene lookup returns CDR1 MDHEN and CDR2 SYDVKM. V shed 10 bases and J shed 3 bases, with 16 bases lying between them. DNA of the CDR3: TGTGCCACCATACGGACAGAAAACTACGAGCAGTACTTC. It is translated as CATIRTENYEQYF.

The CDR3 is CASSENSPYEQYF. The CDR3 DNA sequence: TGTGCCAGCAGTGAAAACAGTCCCTACGAGCAGTACTTC. The chain employs TRBV6-1 and TRBJ2-7, with no clear D. V lost 2 bases and J 2 bases, leaving 7 bases between the germline ends. The CDR3 length is 13 residues. The V gene's germline CDR1 is MNHNS and CDR2 SASEGT.

The chain uses TRBV6-1 and TRBJ2-7, with 7 bases identical to TRBD1. The germline CDR1 and CDR2 sequences are MNHNS and SASEGT. With V trimmed by 6 bases and J by 3 bases, 5 bases remained unmatched. This CDR3 has 13 residues. The CDR3 DNA reads TGTGCCAGCAGAAGGACAGGAAGCTACGAGCAGTACTTC. Translation: CASRRTGSYEQYF.

The gene calls are TRBV7-8 and TRBJ1-3, with 9 positions matching TRBD1. Germline V gives CDR1 SGHVS, CDR2 FQNEAQ. J gave up 4 bases and V 3 bases, and 10 bases lay outside the gene matches. The CDR3 is 17 residues long. CDR3 sequence reads: CASSFDPGTGLGNTIYF. The CDR3 DNA sequence: TGTGCCAGCAGCTTCGACCCCGGGACAGGGCTAGGAAACACCATATATTTT.

The rearrangement links TRBV7-2 to TRBJ2-4; TRBD1 matches 9 bases. Germline trimming cut 5 bases from V and 10 bases from J; bases unmatched to any gene: 9. The CDR3 totals 14 residues. Per the germline V gene, CDR1 is SGHTA and CDR2 is FQGNSA. The CDR3 loop reads CASSPPGTGLIQYF. As DNA, the CDR3 is TGTGCCAGCAGCCCCCCCGGGACAGGGCTTATTCAGTACTTC.

The chain couples TRBV6-4 to TRBJ1-5, with D hard to call. Per the germline V gene, CDR1 is MRHNA and CDR2 is SNTAGT. The CDR3 extends over 13 amino acids. V dropped 2 bases and J dropped 4 bases, with 6 bases sitting between them. This CDR3 is CASSDSANQPQHF. The CDR3, as DNA: TGTGCCAGCAGTGACAGCGCTAATCAGCCCCAGCATTTT.

This clone was seen ten or more times. The CDR3 bases are TGTGCCAGCAGCCACGGACTAGCGCAGGGTTTGGGTGAGCAGTTCTTC. Translation: CASSHGLAQGLGEQFF. The chain recombines TRBV6-6 with TRBJ2-1; 9 positions agree with TRBD2. The CDR3 runs to 16 residues. J lost 9 bases, V lost 6 bases, and 15 bases had no gene match. Germline V gives CDR1 MNHNY, CDR2 SVGAGI (reference sequence).